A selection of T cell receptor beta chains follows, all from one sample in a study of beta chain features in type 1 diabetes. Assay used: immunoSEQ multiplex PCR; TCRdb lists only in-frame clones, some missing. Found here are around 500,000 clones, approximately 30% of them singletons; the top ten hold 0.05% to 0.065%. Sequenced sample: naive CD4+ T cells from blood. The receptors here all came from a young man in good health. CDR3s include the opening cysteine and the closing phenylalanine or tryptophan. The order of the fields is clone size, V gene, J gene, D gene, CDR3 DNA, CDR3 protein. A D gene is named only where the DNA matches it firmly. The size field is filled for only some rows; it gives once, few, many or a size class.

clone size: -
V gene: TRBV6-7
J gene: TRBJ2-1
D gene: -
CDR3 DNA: TGTGCCAGCAGAACTGGTAATGAGCAGTTCTTC
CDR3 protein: CASRTGNEQFF

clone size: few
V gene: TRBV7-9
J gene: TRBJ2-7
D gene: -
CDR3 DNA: TGTGCCAGCAGCTTGGGGGCCCGAGCAGGGACCTACGAGCAGTACTTC
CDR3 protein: CASSLGARAGTYEQYF

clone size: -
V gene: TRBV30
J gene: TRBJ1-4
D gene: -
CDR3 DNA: TGTGCCTGGAGAGGACGTGCAACTAATGAAAAACTGTTTTTT
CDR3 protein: CAWRGRATNEKLFF

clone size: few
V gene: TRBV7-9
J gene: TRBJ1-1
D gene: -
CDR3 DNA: TGTGCCAGCAGCCGACTGTGGGGGAACACTGAAGCTTTCTTT
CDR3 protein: CASSRLWGNTEAFF

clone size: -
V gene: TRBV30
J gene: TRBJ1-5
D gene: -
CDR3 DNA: TGTGCCTGGAGCGTGATGGGTAGCAATCAGCCCCAGCATTTT
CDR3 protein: CAWSVMGSNQPQHF

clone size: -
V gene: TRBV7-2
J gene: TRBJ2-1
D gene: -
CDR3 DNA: TGTGCCAGCAGCTTAAGCAGGGAGGCTGAGCAGTTCTTC
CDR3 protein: CASSLSREAEQFF

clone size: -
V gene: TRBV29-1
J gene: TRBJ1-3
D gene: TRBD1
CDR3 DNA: TGCAGCGTTGAGCGCAGGGGGCGAGGAAACACCATATATTTT
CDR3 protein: CSVERRGRGNTIYF

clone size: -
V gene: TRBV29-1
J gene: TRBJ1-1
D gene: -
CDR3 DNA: TGCAGCGTAGCTACGGGCGCTGAAGCTTTCTTT
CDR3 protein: CSVATGAEAFF

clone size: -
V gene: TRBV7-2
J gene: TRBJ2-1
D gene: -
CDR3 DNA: TGTGCCAGCAGCTTAGCGCTAATGGCAGCGTACAATGAGCAGTTCTTC
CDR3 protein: CASSLALMAAYNEQFF

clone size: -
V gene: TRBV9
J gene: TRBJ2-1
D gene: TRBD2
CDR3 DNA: TGTGCCAGCAGCCCTAGAACTAGCGGGAGCGGTGAGCAGTTCTTC
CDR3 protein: CASSPRTSGSGEQFF

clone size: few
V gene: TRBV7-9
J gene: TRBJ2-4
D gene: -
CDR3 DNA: TGTGCCAGCAGCCCAGGACAGACAGTGCTAGCCAAAAACATTCAGTACTTC
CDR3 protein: CASSPGQTVLAKNIQYF

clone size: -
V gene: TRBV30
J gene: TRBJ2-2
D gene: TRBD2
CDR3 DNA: TGTGCCTCGGGACTAGCGGGAGCCGGGGAGCTGTTTTTT
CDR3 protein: CASGLAGAGELFF

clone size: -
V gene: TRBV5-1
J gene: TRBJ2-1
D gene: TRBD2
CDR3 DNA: TGCGCCAGCAGCCAGACTAGCGGGGCCTACAATGAGCAGTTCTTC
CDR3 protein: CASSQTSGAYNEQFF

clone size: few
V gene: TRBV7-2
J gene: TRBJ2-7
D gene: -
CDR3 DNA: TGTGCCAGCAGCTTATCCTACGAGCAGTACTTC
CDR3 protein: CASSLSYEQYF

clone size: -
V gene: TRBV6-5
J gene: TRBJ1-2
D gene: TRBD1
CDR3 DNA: TGTGCCATCGTAGACAGGGACTATGGCTACACCTTC
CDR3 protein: CAIVDRDYGYTF

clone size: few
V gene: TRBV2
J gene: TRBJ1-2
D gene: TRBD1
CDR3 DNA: TGTGCCAGCAGGGGACAGGGGTATGGCTACACCTTC
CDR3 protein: CASRGQGYGYTF

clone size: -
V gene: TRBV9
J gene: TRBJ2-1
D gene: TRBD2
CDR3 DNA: TGTGCCAGCAGCGTCCTAGGGACTAGCTCATACAATGAGCAGTTCTTC
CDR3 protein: CASSVLGTSSYNEQFF

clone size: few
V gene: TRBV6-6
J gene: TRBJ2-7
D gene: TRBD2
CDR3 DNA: TGTGCCAGCAGGACTAGCGGGAGCTACGAGCAGTACTTC
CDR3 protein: CASRTSGSYEQYF

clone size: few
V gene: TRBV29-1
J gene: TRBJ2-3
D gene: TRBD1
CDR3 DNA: TGCAGCGTTGGAGACAGGGGAGCAGATACGCAGTATTTT
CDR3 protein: CSVGDRGADTQYF

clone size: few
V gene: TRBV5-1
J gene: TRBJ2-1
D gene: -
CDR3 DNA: TGCGCCAGCAGCTTGGGGCCAGTGTACAATGAGCAGTTCTTC
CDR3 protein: CASSLGPVYNEQFF

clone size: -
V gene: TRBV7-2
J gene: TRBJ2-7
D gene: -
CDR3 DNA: TGTGCCAGCAGCACGACTGGGTACGAGCAGTACTTC
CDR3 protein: CASSTTGYEQYF

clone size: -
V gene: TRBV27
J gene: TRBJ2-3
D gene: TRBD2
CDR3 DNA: TGTGCCAGCAGCCCCGGGGGGGGAGATACGCAGTATTTT
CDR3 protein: CASSPGGGDTQYF

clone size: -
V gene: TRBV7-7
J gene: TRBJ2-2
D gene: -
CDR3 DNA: TGTGCTAGCAGCTCAGGCGGGGCCGGGGAGCTGTTTTTT
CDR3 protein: CASSSGGAGELFF

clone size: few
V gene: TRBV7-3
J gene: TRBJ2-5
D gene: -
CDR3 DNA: TGTGCCAGCAGCTTAACAGGGGAGGTAGAGACCCAGTACTTC
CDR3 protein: CASSLTGEVETQYF

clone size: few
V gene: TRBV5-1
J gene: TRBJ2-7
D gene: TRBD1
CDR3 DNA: TGCGCCAGCAGCTTGGATGGGACAGGGGTGGACGAGCAGTACTTC
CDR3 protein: CASSLDGTGVDEQYF

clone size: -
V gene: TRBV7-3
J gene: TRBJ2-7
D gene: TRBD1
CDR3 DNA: TGTGCCAGCAGCTCGACAGGGTCCTACGAGCAGTACTTC
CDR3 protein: CASSSTGSYEQYF

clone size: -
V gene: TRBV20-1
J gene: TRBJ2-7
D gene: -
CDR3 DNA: TGCAGTGCTGTCACCTACGAGCAGTACTTC
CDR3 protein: CSAVTYEQYF

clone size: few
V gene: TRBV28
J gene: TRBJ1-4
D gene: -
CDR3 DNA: TGTGCCAGCAGTTTATCGAGAGAAAAACTGTTTTTT
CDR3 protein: CASSLSREKLFF

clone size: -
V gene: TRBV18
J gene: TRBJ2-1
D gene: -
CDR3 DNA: TGTGCCAGCTCCCGTGACATTTACAATGAGCAGTTCTTC
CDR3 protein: CASSRDIYNEQFF

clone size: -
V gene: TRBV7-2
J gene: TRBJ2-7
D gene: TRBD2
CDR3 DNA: TGTGCCAGCAGCCCGAGGACTAGCGGAACCTACGAGCAGTACTTC
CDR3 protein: CASSPRTSGTYEQYF

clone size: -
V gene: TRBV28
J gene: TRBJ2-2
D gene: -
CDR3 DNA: TGTGCCAGCACCTCACCGTCACCCCGGGAGCTGTTTTTT
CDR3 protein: CASTSPSPRELFF

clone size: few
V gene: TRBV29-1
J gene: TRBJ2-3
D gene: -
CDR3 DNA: TGCAGCGTGAGGAGGGACTCCTCCACAGATACGCAGTATTTT
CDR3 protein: CSVRRDSSTDTQYF

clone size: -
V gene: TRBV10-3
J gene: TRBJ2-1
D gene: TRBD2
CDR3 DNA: TGTGCCATCAGTGTGAGCGGGAGCTACAATGAGCAGTTCTTC
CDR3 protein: CAISVSGSYNEQFF

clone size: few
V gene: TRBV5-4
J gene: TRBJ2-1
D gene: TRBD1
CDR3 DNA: TGTGCCAGCAGCTTTTATCCAAGCAGGGGGTACAATGAGCAGTTCTTC
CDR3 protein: CASSFYPSRGYNEQFF

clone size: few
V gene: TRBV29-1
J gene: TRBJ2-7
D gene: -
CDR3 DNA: TGCAGCGGTGAAGTTCCAGGGGCTTACGAGCAGTACTTC
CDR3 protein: CSGEVPGAYEQYF

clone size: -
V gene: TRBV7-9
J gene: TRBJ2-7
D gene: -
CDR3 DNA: TGTGCCAGCACCGTAGGAAAACCCTACGAGCAGTACTTC
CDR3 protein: CASTVGKPYEQYF

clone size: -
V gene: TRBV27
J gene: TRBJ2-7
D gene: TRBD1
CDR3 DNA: TGTGCCAGCCGACAGACAGGGGTTACCTACGAGCAGTACTTC
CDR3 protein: CASRQTGVTYEQYF

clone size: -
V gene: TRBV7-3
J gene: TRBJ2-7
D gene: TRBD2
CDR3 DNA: TGTGCCAGCAGCCTCCGACTAGCGGGAGCGGAGTTCGACGAGCAGTACTTC
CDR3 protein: CASSLRLAGAEFDEQYF

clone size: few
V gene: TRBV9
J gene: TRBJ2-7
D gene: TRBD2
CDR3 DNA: TGTGCCAGCGGACAAACTAGCGGGAGGCCCCCCTACGAGCAGTACTTC
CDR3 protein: CASGQTSGRPPYEQYF

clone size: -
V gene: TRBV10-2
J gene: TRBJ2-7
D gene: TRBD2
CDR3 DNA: TGCGCCAGCAGAATAGCGGGAGGGCCCTGGTACGAGCAGTACTTC
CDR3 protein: CASRIAGGPWYEQYF

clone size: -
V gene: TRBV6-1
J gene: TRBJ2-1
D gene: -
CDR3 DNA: TGTGCCAGCAGCGCGGGACACCTCTACAATGAGCAGTTCTTC
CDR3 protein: CASSAGHLYNEQFF

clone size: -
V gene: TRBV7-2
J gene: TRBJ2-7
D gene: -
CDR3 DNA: TGTGCCAGCAGCCCGGACAGTTCCATCTCCTACGAGCAGTACTTC
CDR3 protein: CASSPDSSISYEQYF